This TCR beta chain comes out of a study of blood T cell repertoires in COVID-19. Germline V gene lookup returns CDR1 SQVTM and CDR2 ANQGSEA. The germline V and J ends were trimmed by 6 bases and 4 bases, with 9 bases remaining between them. This CDR3 spans 11 amino acids. The authors' processing: Amplified reference gene primers provided the basis for estimating nucleated cell counts. Assay: immunoSEQ multiplex PCR; the TCRdb copy retains only in-frame clones and omits some. D and trimming were read from the DNA, whereas the V and J calls and clone size are those reported in that table. The sample gives roughly 150,000 clones, 81% of which show up once; approximately 9.9% is in the top ten.

This chain uses TRBV29-1 with TRBJ1-2; D is unresolved. Sequencing was performed on peripheral blood. The TCR originated in a man between 60 and 75 years old with active or convalescent COVID-19. CDR3 residues: CSVGDGYGYTF. The CDR3 DNA reads as TGCAGCGTCGGAGACGGCTATGGCTACACCTTC.